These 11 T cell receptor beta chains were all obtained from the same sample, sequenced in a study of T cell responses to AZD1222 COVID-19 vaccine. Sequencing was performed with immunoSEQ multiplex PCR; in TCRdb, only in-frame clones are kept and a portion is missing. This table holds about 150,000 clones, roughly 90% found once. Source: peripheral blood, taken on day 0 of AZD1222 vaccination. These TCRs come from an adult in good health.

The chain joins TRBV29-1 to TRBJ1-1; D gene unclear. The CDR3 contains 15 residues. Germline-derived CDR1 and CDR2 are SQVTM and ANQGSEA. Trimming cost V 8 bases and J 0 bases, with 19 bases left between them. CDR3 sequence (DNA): TGCAGCATTTTGCCCGATTTGGTCATGAACACTGAAGCTTTCTTT. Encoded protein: CSILPDLVMNTEAFF.

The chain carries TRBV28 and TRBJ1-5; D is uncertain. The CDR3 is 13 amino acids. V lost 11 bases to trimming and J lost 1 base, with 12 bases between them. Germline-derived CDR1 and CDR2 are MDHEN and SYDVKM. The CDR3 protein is CAWQPASNQPQHF. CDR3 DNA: TGTGCCTGGCAGCCGGCGAGCAATCAGCCCCAGCATTTT.

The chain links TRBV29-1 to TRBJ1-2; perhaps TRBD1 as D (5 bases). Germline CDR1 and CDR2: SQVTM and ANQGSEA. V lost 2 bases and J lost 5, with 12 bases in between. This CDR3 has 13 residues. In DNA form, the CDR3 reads TGCAGCGTTGAACTGGGGACGGGATATGGCTACACCTTC. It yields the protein CSVELGTGYGYTF.

CDR3 amino acids: CASSWTSGVGETQYF. The DNA for the CDR3 is TGCGCCAGCAGCTGGACTAGCGGAGTGGGAGAGACCCAGTACTTC. The chain employs TRBV5-1 and TRBJ2-5, with 10 positions matching TRBD2. This CDR3 has 15 residues. CDR1 and CDR2 (germline): SGHRS, YFSETQ. Unmatched junction bases numbered 6, after V lost 3 bases and J lost 4 bases.

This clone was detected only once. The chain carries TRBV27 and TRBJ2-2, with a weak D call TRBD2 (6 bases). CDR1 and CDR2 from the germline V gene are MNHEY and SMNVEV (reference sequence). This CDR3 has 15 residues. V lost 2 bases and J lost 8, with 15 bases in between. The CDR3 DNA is TGTGCCAGCAGTTTACGGGCGGGGACCTTGGGGGAGCTGTTTTTT. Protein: CASSLRAGTLGELFF.

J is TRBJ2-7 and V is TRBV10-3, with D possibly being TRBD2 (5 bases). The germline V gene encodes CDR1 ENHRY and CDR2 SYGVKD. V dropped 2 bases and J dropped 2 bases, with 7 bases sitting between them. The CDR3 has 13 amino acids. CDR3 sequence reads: CAISEAGTYEQYF. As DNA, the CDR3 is TGTGCCATCAGTGAGGCCGGGACCTACGAGCAGTACTTC.

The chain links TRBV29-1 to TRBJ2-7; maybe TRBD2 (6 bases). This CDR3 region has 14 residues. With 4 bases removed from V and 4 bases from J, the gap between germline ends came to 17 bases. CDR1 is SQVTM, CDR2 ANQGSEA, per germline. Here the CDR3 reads CSVAGVGVLYEQYF. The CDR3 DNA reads TGCAGCGTTGCGGGGGTCGGGGTTTTGTACGAGCAGTACTTC.

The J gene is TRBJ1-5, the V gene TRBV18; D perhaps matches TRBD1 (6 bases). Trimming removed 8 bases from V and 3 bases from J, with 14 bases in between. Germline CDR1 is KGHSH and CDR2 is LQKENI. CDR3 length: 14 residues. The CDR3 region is CASHEGVDNQPQHF. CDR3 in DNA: TGTGCCAGCCACGAGGGGGTTGACAATCAGCCCCAGCATTTT.

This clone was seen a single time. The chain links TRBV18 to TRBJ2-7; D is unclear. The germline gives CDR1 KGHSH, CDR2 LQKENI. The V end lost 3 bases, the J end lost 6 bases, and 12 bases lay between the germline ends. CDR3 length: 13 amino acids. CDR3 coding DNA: TGTGCCAGCTCACCTGGAACCGAGGCCGAGCAGTACTTC. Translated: CASSPGTEAEQYF.

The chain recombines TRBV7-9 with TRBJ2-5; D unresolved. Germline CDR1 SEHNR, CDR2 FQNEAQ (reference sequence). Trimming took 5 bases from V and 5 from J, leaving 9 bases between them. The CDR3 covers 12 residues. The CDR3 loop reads CASSPGLETQYF. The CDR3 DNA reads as TGTGCCAGCAGCCCTGGTCTGGAGACCCAGTACTTC.

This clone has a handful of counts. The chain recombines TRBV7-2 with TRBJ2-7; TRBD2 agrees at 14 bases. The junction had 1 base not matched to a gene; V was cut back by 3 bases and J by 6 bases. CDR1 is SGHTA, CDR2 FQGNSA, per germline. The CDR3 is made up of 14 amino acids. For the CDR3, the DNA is TGTGCCAGCAGCTTGGGGACTAGCGGGAGCGAGCAGTACTTC. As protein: CASSLGTSGSEQYF. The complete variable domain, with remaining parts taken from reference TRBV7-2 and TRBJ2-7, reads GAGVSQSPSNKVTEKGKDVELRCDPISGHTALYWYRQSLGQGLEFLIYFQGNSAPDKSGLPSDRFSAERTGGSVSTLTIQRTQQEDSAVYLCASSLGTSGSEQYFGPGTRLTVT.